The clone carrying this T cell receptor beta chain came up a few times. CDR3 length: 13 residues. Per germline, CDR1 LGHDT and CDR2 YNNKEL (reference sequence). Trimming cost V 0 bases and J 10 bases, with 10 bases left between them. RNA transcripts gave rise to amplified TCR beta CDR3 regions. TCR CDR3 underwent first-round RT-PCR with the HTBI primer set. Using its own MiXCR run on the multiplex PCR reads, TCRdb lists one record per CDR3 protein. The sample records fewer than 350,000 distinct CDR3 sequences, 15% to 20% being singletons. The entry originates in a study of T cells in Graves' hyperthyroidism and ophthalmopathy. Thyroid ultrasound and orbital computed tomography, with clinical symptoms and serum thyroxine and TRAb, informed diagnoses. The authors took PBMCs from 10 ml fresh peripheral blood.

Specimen: blood. This clonotype originated in a woman aged 45-60 years with Graves' hyperthyroidism. The chain combines TRBV3-1 with TRBJ2-1; no firm D call. CDR3 sequence reads: CASSQDQRGEQFF. The CDR3 coding sequence is TGTGCCAGCAGCCAAGATCAGCGCGGAGAGCAGTTCTTC.